This TCR beta chain originates from a study of shared T cell receptors in the human thymus. This clone has just a few counts. The V gene lost 4 bases and the J gene lost 2 bases, with 14 bases spanning the gap. Looked up from germline, CDR1 is KGHSY and CDR2 is FQNENV. This CDR3 spans 15 amino acids. The protocol was immunoSEQ multiplex PCR, while the TCRdb copy is restricted to in-frame clones and leaves out a portion. The sample holds approximately 580,000 clones; around 82% are singletons and the top ten take more than 0.01%. These data were likewise used in another study, on human thymus T cells. As that report states: Infants, healthy and Finnish, who were having corrective surgery for congenital heart defects served as donors. Thymus pieces cut out during corrective heart surgery were the tissue that was used. An apparent bias in V and J gene usage was seen in thymic and blood repertoires. Related research reported highly overlapping thymic repertoires among unrelated individuals.

Source material: thymocytes. The receptor comes from a boy younger than two with a congenital heart defect. This chain links TRBV16 with TRBJ1-1; perhaps TRBD1 as D (5 bases). CDR3 coding DNA: TGTGCCAGCAGCCTAAACGGGGGGGGTAACACTGAAGCTTTCTTT. This gives the protein CASSLNGGGNTEAFF.